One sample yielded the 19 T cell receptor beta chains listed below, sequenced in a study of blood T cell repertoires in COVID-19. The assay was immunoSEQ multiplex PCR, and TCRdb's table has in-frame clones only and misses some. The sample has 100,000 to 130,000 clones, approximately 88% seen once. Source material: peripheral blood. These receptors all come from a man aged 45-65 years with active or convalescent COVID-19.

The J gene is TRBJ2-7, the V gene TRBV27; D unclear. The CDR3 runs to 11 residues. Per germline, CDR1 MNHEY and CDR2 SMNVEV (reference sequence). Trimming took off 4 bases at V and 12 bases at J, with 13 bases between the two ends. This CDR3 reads CASSYNKNLYF. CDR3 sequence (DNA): TGTGCCAGCAGTTATAACAAGAATCTGTACTTC.

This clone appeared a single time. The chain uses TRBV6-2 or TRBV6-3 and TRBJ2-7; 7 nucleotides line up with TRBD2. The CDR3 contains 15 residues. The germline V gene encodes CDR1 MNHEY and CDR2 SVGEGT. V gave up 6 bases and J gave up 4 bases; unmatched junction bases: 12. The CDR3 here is CASSTSGEAWYEQYF. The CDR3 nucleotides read TGTGCCAGCAGCACAAGCGGGGAGGCTTGGTACGAGCAGTACTTC.

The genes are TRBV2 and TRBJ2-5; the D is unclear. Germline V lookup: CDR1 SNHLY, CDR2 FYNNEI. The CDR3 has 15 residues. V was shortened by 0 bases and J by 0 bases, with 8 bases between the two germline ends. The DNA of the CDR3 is TGTGCCAGCAGTGAAGCGACATGGTACCAAGAGACCCAGTACTTC. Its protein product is CASSEATWYQETQYF.

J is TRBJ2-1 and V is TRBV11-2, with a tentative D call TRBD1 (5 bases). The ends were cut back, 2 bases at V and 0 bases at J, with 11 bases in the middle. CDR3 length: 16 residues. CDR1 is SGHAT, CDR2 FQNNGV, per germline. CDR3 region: CASSLTGSSSYNEQFF. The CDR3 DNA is TGTGCCAGCAGCTTAACAGGTTCGAGCTCCTACAATGAGCAGTTCTTC.

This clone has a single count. CDR3 sequence: CAWSVQDTEAFF. The CDR3 DNA reads as TGTGCCTGGAGTGTACAGGACACTGAAGCTTTCTTT. The chain carries TRBV30 and TRBJ1-1; D possibly corresponds to TRBD1 (5 bases). The CDR3 consists of 12 residues. The V gene's germline CDR1 is GTSNPN and CDR2 SVGIG (reference sequence). The V gene lost 0 bases and the J gene lost 3 bases, with 5 bases spanning the gap.

This CDR3 reads CASSPRNGETKAFF. Here the CDR3 DNA reads TGTGCCAGCTCACCACGAAACGGGGAGACTAAAGCTTTCTTT. The V and J genes are TRBV18 and TRBJ1-1; D ambiguous. V dropped 1 base and J dropped 9 bases, with 15 bases sitting between them. This CDR3 is 14 amino acids long. Germline CDR1 is KGHSH and CDR2 is LQKENI.

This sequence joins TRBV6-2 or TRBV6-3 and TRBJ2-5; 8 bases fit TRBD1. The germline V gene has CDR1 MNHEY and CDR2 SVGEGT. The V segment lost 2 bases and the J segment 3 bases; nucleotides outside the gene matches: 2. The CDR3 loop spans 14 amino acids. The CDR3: CASSYMDREETQYF. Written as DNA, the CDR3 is TGTGCCAGCAGTTACATGGACAGGGAAGAGACCCAGTACTTC.

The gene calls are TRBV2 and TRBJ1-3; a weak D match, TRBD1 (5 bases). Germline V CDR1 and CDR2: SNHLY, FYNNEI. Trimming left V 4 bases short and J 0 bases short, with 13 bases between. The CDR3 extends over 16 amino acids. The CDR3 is CASSALMGGSGNTIYF. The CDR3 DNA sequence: TGTGCCAGCAGTGCTTTAATGGGGGGCTCTGGAAACACCATATATTTT.

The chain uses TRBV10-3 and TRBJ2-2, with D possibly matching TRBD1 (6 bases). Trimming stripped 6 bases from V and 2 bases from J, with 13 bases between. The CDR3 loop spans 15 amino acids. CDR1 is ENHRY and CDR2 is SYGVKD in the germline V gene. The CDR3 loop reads CAISQGSINTGELFF. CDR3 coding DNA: TGTGCCATCAGCCAGGGGTCTATCAACACCGGGGAGCTGTTTTTT.

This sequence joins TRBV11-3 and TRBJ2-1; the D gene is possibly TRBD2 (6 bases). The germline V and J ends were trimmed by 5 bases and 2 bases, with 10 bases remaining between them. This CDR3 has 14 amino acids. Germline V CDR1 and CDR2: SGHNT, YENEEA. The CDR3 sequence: CASSQGLAYNEQFF. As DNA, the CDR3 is TGTGCCAGCAGCCAGGGACTGGCCTACAATGAGCAGTTCTTC.

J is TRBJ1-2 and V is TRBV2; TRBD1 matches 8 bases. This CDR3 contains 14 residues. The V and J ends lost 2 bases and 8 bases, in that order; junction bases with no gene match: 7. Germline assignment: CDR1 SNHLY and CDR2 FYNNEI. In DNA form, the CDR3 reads TGTGCCAGCAGTGAATCTGGACAGGGAGGAGGCTACACCTTC. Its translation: CASSESGQGGGYTF.

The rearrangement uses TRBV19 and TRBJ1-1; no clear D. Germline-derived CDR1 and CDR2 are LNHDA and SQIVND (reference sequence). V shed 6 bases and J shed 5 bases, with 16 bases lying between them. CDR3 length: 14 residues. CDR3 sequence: CASSLRATGTEAFF. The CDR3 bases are TGTGCCAGTAGCTTGAGAGCGACCGGGACTGAAGCTTTCTTT.

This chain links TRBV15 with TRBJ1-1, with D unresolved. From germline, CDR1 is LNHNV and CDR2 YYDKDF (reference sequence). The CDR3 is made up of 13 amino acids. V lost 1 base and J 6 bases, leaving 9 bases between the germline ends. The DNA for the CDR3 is TGTGCCACCAGCAGAGTTAGGGAGGCTGAAGCTTTCTTT. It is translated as CATSRVREAEAFF.

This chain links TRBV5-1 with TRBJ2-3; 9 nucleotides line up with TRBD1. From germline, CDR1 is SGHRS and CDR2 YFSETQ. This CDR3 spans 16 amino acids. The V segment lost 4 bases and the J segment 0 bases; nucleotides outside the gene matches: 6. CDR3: CASSNRQGGSTDTQYF. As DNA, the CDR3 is TGCGCCAGCAGCAATCGACAGGGGGGAAGCACAGATACGCAGTATTTT. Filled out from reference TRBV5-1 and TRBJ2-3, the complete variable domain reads KAGVTQTPRYLIKTRGQQVTLSCSPISGHRSVSWYQQTPGQGLQFLFEYFSETQRNKGNFPGRFSGRQFSNSRSEMNVSTLELGDSALYLCASSNRQGGSTDTQYFGPGTRLTVL.

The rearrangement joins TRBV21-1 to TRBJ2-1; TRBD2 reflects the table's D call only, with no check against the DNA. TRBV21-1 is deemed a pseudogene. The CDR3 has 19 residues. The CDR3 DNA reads TGTGCCAGCAGCAAAGCGCTCAGCGGGAGTACCGGTCGGGTCAATGAGCAGTTCTTC. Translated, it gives CASSKALSGSTGRVNEQFF.

The CDR3 DNA is TGTGCCAGCTCACTAATTGGCTCCTACAATGAGCAGTTCTTC. The encoded protein is CASSLIGSYNEQFF. This chain connects TRBV5-8 to TRBJ2-1; D gene ambiguous. This CDR3 spans 14 amino acids. Germline lookup yields CDR1 SGHTS and CDR2 YDEGEE. Trimming shortened V by 7 bases and J by 0 bases, and 11 bases separated the two germline ends.

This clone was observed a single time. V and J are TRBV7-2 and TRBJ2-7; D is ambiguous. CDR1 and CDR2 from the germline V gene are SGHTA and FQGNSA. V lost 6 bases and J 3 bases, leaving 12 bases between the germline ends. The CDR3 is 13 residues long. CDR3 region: CASRNYLDYEQYF. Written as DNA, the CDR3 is TGTGCCAGCAGAAACTACCTTGACTACGAGCAGTACTTC. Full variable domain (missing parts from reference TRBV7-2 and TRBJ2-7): GAGVSQSPSNKVTEKGKDVELRCDPISGHTALYWYRQSLGQGLEFLIYFQGNSAPDKSGLPSDRFSAERTGGSVSTLTIQRTQQEDSAVYLCASRNYLDYEQYFGPGTRLTVT.

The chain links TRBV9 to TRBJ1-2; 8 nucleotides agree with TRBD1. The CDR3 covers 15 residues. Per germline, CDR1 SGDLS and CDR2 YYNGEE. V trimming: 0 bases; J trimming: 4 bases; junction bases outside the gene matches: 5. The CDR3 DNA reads TGTGCCAGCAGCGTAGACGGACAGGGAGTCTATGGCTACACCTTC. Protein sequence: CASSVDGQGVYGYTF. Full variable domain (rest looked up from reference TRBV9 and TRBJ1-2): DSGVTQTPKHLITATGQRVTLRCSPRSGDLSVYWYQQSLDQGLQFLIQYYNGEERAKGNILERFSAQQFPDLHSELNLSSLELGDSALYFCASSVDGQGVYGYTFGSGTRLTVV.

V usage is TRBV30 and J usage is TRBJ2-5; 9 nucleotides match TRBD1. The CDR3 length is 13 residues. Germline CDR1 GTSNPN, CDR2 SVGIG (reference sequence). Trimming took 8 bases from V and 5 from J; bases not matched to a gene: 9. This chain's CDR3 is CAHGQGWGETQYF. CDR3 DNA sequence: TGTGCCCACGGACAGGGGTGGGGGGAGACCCAGTACTTC.